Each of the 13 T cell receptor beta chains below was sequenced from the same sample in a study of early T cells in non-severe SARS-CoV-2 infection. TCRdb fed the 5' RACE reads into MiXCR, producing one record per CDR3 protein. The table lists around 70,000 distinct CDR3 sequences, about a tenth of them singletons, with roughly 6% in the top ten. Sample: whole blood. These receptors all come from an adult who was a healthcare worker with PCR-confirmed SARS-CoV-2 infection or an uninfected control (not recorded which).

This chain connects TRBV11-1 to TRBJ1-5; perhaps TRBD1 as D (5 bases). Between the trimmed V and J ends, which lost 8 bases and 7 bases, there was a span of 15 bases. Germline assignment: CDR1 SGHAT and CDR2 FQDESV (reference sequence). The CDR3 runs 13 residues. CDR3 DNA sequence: TGTGCCAGCTCACCGGGACCCCTACAGCCCCAGCATTTT. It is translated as CASSPGPLQPQHF.

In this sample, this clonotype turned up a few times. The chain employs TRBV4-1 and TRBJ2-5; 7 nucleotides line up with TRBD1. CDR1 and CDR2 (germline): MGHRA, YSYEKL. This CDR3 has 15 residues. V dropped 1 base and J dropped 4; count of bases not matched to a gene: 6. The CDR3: CASSQAGPGGETQYF. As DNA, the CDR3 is TGCGCCAGCAGCCAAGCCGGCCCAGGGGGAGAGACCCAGTACTTC.

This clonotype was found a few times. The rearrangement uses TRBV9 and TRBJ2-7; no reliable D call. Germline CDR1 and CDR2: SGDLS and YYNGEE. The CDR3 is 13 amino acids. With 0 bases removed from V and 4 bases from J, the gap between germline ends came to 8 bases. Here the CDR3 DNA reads TGTGCCAGCAGCGTAGGCGTGGGTTACGAGCAGTACTTC. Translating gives CASSVGVGYEQYF.

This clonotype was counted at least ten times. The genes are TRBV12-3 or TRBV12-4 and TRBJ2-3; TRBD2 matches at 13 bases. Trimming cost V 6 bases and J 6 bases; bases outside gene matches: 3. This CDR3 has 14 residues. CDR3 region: CASRSTSGRDTQYF. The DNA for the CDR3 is TGTGCCAGCAGATCGACTAGCGGGAGGGATACGCAGTATTTT.

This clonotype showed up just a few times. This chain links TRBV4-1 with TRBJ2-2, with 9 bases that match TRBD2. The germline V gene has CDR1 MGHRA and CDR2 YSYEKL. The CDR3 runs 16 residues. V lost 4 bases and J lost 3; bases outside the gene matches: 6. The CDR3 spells CASSLSGSTDTGELFF. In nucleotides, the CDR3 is TGCGCCAGCAGCCTTAGCGGGAGTACTGACACCGGGGAGCTGTTTTTT.

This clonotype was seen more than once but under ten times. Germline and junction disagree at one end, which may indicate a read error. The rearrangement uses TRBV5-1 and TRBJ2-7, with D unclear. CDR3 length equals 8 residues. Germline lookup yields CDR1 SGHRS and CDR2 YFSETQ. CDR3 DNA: TGCGCCGGCGCCAAGGGCGCTTTC. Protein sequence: CAGAKGAF.

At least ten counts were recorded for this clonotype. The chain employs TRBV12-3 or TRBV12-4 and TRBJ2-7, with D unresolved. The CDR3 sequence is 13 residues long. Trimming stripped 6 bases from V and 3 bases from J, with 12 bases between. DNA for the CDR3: TGTGCCAGCAGATTGCAGGCCAGCTACGAGCAGTACTTC. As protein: CASRLQASYEQYF.

This CDR3 is CASSQDRSALGNTIYF. Written as DNA, the CDR3 is TGCGCCAGCAGCCAAGACCGCTCCGCGTTGGGGAACACCATATATTTT. The chain is built from TRBV4-3 and TRBJ1-3; D ambiguous. Trimming cost V 0 bases and J 7 bases, with 16 bases left between them. Germline CDR1 and CDR2: LGHNA and YSLEER. This CDR3 region has 16 residues.

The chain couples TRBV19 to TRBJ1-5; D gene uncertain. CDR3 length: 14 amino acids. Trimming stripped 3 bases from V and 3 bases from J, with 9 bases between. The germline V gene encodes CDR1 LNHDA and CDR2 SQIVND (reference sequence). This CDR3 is CASSILHVNQPQHF. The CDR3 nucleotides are TGTGCCAGTAGTATCCTACACGTCAATCAGCCCCAGCATTTT.

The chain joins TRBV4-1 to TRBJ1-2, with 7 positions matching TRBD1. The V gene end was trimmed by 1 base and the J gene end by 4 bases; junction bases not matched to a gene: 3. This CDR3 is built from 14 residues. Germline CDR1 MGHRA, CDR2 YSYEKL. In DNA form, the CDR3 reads TGCGCCAGCAGCCAAGGGACAGGCGCCTATGGCTACACCTTC. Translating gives CASSQGTGAYGYTF.

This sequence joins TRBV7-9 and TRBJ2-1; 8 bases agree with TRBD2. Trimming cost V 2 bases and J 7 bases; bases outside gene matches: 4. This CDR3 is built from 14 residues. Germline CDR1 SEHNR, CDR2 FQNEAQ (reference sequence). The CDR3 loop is CASSLTPSGNEQFF. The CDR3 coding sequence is TGTGCCAGCAGCTTAACTCCTAGCGGGAATGAGCAGTTCTTC.

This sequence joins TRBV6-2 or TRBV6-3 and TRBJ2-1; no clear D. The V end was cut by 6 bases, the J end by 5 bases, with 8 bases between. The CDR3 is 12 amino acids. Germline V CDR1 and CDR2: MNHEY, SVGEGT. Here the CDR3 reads CASSSRDNEQFF. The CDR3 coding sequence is TGTGCCAGCAGCTCCCGGGACAATGAGCAGTTCTTC.

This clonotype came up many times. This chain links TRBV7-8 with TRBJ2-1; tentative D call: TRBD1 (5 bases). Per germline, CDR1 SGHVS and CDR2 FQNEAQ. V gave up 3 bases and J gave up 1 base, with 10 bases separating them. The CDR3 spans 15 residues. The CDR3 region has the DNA TGTGCCAGCAGCTTGGCGACAGCGTCCTACAATGAGCAGTTCTTC. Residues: CASSLATASYNEQFF.